Listed below are T cell receptor beta chains from one sample, sequenced in a study of blood T cell repertoires in COVID-19. Using immunoSEQ multiplex PCR, the repertoire was profiled, and TCRdb retains in-frame clones only, with some absent. Found here are roughly 200,000 clones, approximately 89% of them singletons; the top ten hold roughly 2.4%. Sequenced material: PBMCs or T cells enriched from blood (not recorded which). The receptors were gathered from a woman in her thirties or forties with acute COVID-19. Each CDR3 is given with its conserved first and last residue. The D gene is left open where the match is weak. The listing skips clone size in some rows; elsewhere it reads once, few, many or a size class.

j_call v_call clone_size cdr3_length d_call cdr3_nt cdr3_aa
TRBJ2-5 TRBV3-1/TRBV3-2 - 13 - TGTGCCAGCTCGGACTCCACTAAAGAGACCCAGTACTTC CASSDSTKETQYF
TRBJ1-5 TRBV4-1 - 16 - TGCGCCAGCAGCCAAGATGGGGGGATAGGCAATCAGCCCCAGCATTTT CASSQDGGIGNQPQHF
TRBJ2-1 TRBV4-3 - 16 TRBD2 TGCGCCAGCAGCCAGAAAAGCGGGAGCTCCTACAATGAGCAGTTCTTC CASSQKSGSSYNEQFF
TRBJ2-3 TRBV12-5 - 14 TRBD2 TGTGCTAGTGGTTCGGCGGGGGAGGAAGATACGCAGTATTTT CASGSAGEEDTQYF
TRBJ1-2 TRBV25-1 - 14 - TGTGCCAGCAGTGATGTCCTGACCAGGGTGGGCTACACCTTC CASSDVLTRVGYTF
TRBJ2-1 TRBV9 - 15 TRBD2 TGTGCCAGCAGCGTCGATAGCGGGAGGTACAATGAGCAGTTCTTC CASSVDSGRYNEQFF
TRBJ2-7 TRBV19 - 15 TRBD1 TGTGCCAGTAGTCCCCGGGACAGGTTTTCCTACGAGCAGTACTTC CASSPRDRFSYEQYF
TRBJ1-2 TRBV30 - 14 TRBD1 TGTGCCTGGAGTGCCGCCAGGGGGCTCTATGGCTACACCTTC CAWSAARGLYGYTF
TRBJ2-7 TRBV9 once 16 - TGTGCCAGCAGCGTAGGAATGGGGAACGGGATCTACGAGCAGTACTTC CASSVGMGNGIYEQYF
TRBJ2-7 TRBV6-4 - 14 - TGTGCCAGCAGTGTTGGGAGGCCGTGTTACGAGCAGTACTTC CASSVGRPCYEQYF
TRBJ2-1 TRBV4-3 - 15 TRBD2 TGCGCCAGCAGCCGCGGGACTAGCTCCTACAATGAGCAGTTCTTC CASSRGTSSYNEQFF
TRBJ1-5 TRBV4-1 - 14 - TGCGCCAGCAGCCAAGGATCTAACAATCAGCCCCAGCATTTT CASSQGSNNQPQHF
TRBJ1-5 TRBV2 - 14 TRBD1 TGTGCCAGCAGTGGGGCAGGGGGCAGTCAGCCCCAGCATTTT CASSGAGGSQPQHF
TRBJ2-1 TRBV6-5 few 13 - TGTGCCAGCAGAAATAGCGAGGTCAATGAGCAGTTCTTC CASRNSEVNEQFF
TRBJ2-2 TRBV6-2/TRBV6-3 - 16 TRBD2 TGTGCCAGCAGCCCTACTAGCGGGAGGCCCACCGGGGAGCTGTTTTTT CASSPTSGRPTGELFF
TRBJ2-3 TRBV5-1 - 16 - TGCGCCAGCAGCCTGCAGGACAGCCCTAGCACAGATACGCAGTATTTT CASSLQDSPSTDTQYF
TRBJ2-5 TRBV3-1/TRBV3-2 once 14 - TGTGCCAGCAGCCGGGGAGGTGGCGGGGAGACCCAGTACTTC CASSRGGGGETQYF
TRBJ2-7 TRBV14 - 16 TRBD2 TGTGCCAGCAGCCAATCTAGCGGGGGTTTCTCCTACGAGCAGTACTTC CASSQSSGGFSYEQYF
TRBJ1-2 TRBV27 - 13 - TGTGCCAGCAGTCAGCGGGGGTCCTATGGCTACACCTTC CASSQRGSYGYTF
TRBJ2-2 TRBV11-3 - 14 TRBD1 TGTGCCAGCAGCTTAGAACAGGGGGCCGGGGAGCTGTTTTTT CASSLEQGAGELFF
TRBJ2-1 TRBV18 - 11 - TGTGCCAGCTCACCCGGTAATGAGCAGTTCTTC CASSPGNEQFF
TRBJ1-2 TRBV6-1 - 18 TRBD1 TGTGCCAGCAGTGAAGGGGGACAGGGGTTATGGACTAACTATGGCTACACCTTC CASSEGGQGLWTNYGYTF
TRBJ2-1 TRBV3-1/TRBV3-2 - 16 TRBD2 TGTGCCAGCAGCCCCCCTCAACGCGGGGGGGCCAAGGGGCAGTTCTTC CASSPPQRGGAKGQFF
TRBJ2-5 TRBV5-6 - 18 - TGTGCCAGCAGCTCGATCAAGTTGGTAGCGACTTACCAAGAGACCCAGTACTTC CASSSIKLVATYQETQYF
TRBJ2-7 TRBV9 few 16 TRBD2 TGTGCCAGCAGCGTAGAGGGTACTAGCGGGAGAGGCGAGCAGTACTTC CASSVEGTSGRGEQYF
TRBJ1-5 TRBV7-9 - 12 - TGTGCCAGCAGCTTAGATAGTCAGCCCCAGCATTTT CASSLDSQPQHF
TRBJ1-1 TRBV25-1 - 14 - TGTGCCAGCAGTCCTCAGGGGATGAACACTGAAGCTTTCTTT CASSPQGMNTEAFF
TRBJ1-6 TRBV9 - 15 - TGTGCCAGCAGCGTAAGCCTCTCCGAGAATTCACCCCTCCACTTT CASSVSLSENSPLHF
TRBJ1-1 TRBV25-1 - 12 - TGTGCCAGCACTCCCGGGGGAACTGAAGCTTTCTTT CASTPGGTEAFF
TRBJ2-1 TRBV24-1 - 13 - TGTGCCACCAGTGCCGATAGCGAGGGTGAGCAGTTCTTC CATSADSEGEQFF
TRBJ1-6 TRBV7-9 - 15 TRBD1 TGTGCCAGCAGCTTAAGGGGACAGGAGACTTCACCCCTCCACTTT CASSLRGQETSPLHF
TRBJ2-7 TRBV29-1 - 11 - TGCAGCGTTATGACTGCCTACGAGCAGTACTTC CSVMTAYEQYF
TRBJ2-7 TRBV6-1 few 13 - TGTGCCAGCAGTGACCTTGACTGGTACGAGCAGTACTTC CASSDLDWYEQYF
TRBJ1-6 TRBV28 - 15 TRBD1 TGTGCCAGCAGTCCACCGACAGGGGTTAATTCACCCCTCCACTTT CASSPPTGVNSPLHF
TRBJ2-6 TRBV7-9 few 17 - TGTGCCAGCAGCTCCTTTGGGGCGCAGGCTGGGGCCAACGTCCTGACTTTC CASSSFGAQAGANVLTF
TRBJ1-1 TRBV19 few 13 - TGTGCCAGTACCCTAGGACAGAACACTGAAGCTTTCTTT CASTLGQNTEAFF
TRBJ1-5 TRBV5-1 - 13 TRBD1 TGCGCCAGCAGCTTGACAGGGGATCAGCCCCAGCATTTT CASSLTGDQPQHF
TRBJ2-5 TRBV27 - 17 TRBD2 TGTGCCAGCAGTTTATTCTCAGCGGGGGTCGGGCAAGAGACCCAGTACTTC CASSLFSAGVGQETQYF
TRBJ2-5 TRBV18 - 16 TRBD2 TGTGCCAGCTCACCCGCAGGAGCGGGGCTAAGAGAGACCCAGTACTTC CASSPAGAGLRETQYF
TRBJ2-1 TRBV18 once 15 TRBD2 TGTGCCAGCTCCCCTAGCGGGAGCTCCTACAATGAGCAGTTCTTC CASSPSGSSYNEQFF
TRBJ2-3 TRBV6-2/TRBV6-3 - 15 - TGTGCCAGCAGCAGCAGGGGAAGGGACACAGATACGCAGTATTTT CASSSRGRDTDTQYF
TRBJ1-1 TRBV25-1 - 12 TRBD1 TGTGCCAGCCGACAGGGAAACACTGAAGCTTTCTTT CASRQGNTEAFF
TRBJ1-1 TRBV6-1 - 16 TRBD1 TGTGCCAGCAGTGAAGCTGTGGTGACAGGGGAAACTGAAGCTTTCTTT CASSEAVVTGETEAFF
TRBJ2-6 TRBV5-1 - 18 TRBD2 TGCGCCAGCAGCTTCGGTCGACTAGCTGGTCCTGGGGCCAACGTCCTGACTTTC CASSFGRLAGPGANVLTF
TRBJ2-7 TRBV19 - 16 TRBD2 TGTGCCAGTAGCGCCATCTTAGCGGGAGGAGCCTACGAGCAGTACTTC CASSAILAGGAYEQYF
TRBJ2-1 TRBV27 - 14 - TGTGCCAGCAGTTTGTTGAGGATCGGAAGTGAGCAGTTCTTC CASSLLRIGSEQFF
TRBJ2-5 TRBV5-1 few 13 - TGCGCCAGCAGCTTGGTACTCTGGGAGACCCAGTACTTC CASSLVLWETQYF
TRBJ2-3 TRBV5-6 - 14 TRBD2 TGTGCCAGCAGCAGAGGGACTAGCGCCGATACGCAGTATTTT CASSRGTSADTQYF
TRBJ1-2 TRBV11-2 once 13 - TGTGCCAGCAGCTTAGATCGAGCCCGTGGCTACACCTTC CASSLDRARGYTF
TRBJ2-1 TRBV19 - 12 - TGTGCCAGTAGTATTACCTACAATGAGCAGTTCTTC CASSITYNEQFF
TRBJ1-1 TRBV11-2 - 14 TRBD1 TGTGCCAGCAGCAAGCAACGGGACAGATATGAAGCTTTCTTT CASSKQRDRYEAFF